Described below is a single T cell receptor beta chain sequence and its context. Clones were read by immunoSEQ multiplex PCR, and TCRdb kept only the in-frame ones, dropping some. The table includes tens of thousands of clones, more than 75% detected once. The source of the sample is a study of blood T cell repertoires in COVID-19. Study-wide background: The United States, Italy and Spain provided the acute and convalescent COVID-19 samples. Sources were T cells, B-cell-depleted T cells, or PBMCs; the material itself was cDNA or gDNA.

This CDR3 is built from 16 residues. V trimming: 0 bases; J trimming: 1 base; junction bases outside the gene matches: 3. Germline CDR1 SGHRS, CDR2 YFSETQ. The material sequenced was peripheral blood. This clonotype was sampled from a man aged 55 to 69 with acute or convalescent COVID-19. The rearrangement uses TRBV5-1 and TRBJ1-4; 7 positions agree with TRBD1. As DNA, the CDR3 is TGCGCCAGCAGCTTGGCTTCAGGGGGAACTAATGAAAAACTGTTTTTT. This encodes CASSLASGGTNEKLFF.